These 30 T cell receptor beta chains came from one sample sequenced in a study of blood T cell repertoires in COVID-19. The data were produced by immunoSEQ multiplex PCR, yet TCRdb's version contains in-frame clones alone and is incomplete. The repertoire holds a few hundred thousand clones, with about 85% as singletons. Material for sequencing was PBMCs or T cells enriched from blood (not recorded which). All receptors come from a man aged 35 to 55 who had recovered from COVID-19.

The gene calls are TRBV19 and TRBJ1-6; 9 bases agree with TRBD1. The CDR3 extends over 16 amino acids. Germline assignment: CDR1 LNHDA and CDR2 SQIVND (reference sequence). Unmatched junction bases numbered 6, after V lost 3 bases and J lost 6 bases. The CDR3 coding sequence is TGTGCCAGTAGTATCAGGACAGGGGCTATTAATTCACCCCTCCACTTT. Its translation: CASSIRTGAINSPLHF.

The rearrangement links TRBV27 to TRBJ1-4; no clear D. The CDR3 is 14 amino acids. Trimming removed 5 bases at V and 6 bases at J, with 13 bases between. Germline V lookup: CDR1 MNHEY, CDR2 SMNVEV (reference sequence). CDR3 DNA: TGTGCCAGCAGTCTAAACAGAGGGCATGAAAAACTGTTTTTT. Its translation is CASSLNRGHEKLFF.

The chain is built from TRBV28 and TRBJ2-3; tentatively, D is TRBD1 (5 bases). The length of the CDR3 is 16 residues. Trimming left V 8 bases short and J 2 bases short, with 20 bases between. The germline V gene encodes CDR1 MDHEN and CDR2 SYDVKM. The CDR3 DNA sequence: TGTGCCAGCCTCGACAGAGACCAAATCCCCACAGATACGCAGTATTTT. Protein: CASLDRDQIPTDTQYF.

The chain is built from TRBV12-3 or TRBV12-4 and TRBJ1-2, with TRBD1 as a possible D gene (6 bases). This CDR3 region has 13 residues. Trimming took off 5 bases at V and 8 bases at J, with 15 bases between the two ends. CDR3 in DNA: TGTGCCAGCAGTGGGGGCCAATTCCAAGGCTACACCTTC. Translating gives CASSGGQFQGYTF.

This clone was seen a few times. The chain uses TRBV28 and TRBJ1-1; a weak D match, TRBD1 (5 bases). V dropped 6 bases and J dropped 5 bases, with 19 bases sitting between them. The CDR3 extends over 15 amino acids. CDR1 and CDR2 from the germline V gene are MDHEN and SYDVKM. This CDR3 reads CASSPGGGRRTEAFF. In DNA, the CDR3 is TGTGCCAGCAGCCCGGGGGGAGGGAGGAGGACTGAAGCTTTCTTT.

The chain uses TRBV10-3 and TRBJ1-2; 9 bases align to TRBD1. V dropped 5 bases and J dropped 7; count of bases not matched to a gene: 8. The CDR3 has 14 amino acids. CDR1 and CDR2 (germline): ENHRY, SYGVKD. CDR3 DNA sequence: TGTGCCATCAGTCCTGACAGGGGGTCGGTTGGCTACACCTTC. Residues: CAISPDRGSVGYTF.

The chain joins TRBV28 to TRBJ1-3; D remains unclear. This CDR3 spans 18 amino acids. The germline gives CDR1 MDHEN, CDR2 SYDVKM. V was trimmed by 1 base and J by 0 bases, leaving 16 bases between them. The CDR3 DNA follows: TGTGCCAGCAGTTTATTCACCCCCCTCGAGGGCTCTGGAAACACCATATATTTT. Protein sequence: CASSLFTPLEGSGNTIYF.

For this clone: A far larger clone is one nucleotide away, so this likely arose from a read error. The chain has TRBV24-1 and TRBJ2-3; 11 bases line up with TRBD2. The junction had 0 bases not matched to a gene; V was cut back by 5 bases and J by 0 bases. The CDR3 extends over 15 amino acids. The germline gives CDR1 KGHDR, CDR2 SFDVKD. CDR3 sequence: CATSGTSGSTDTQYF. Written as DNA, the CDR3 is TGTGCCACCAGTGGGACTAGCGGGAGCACAGATACGCAGTATTTT.

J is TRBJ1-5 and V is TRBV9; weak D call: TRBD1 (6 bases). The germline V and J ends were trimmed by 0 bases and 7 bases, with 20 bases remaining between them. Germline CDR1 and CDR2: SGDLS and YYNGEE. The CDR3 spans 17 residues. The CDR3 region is CASSVDAGGASGQPQHF. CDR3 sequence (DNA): TGTGCCAGCAGCGTAGATGCGGGGGGCGCATCTGGGCAGCCCCAGCATTTT.

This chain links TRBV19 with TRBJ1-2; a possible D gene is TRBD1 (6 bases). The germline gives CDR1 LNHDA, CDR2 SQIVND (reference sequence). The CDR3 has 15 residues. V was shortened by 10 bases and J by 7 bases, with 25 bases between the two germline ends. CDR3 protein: CATHTASGTSSGYTF. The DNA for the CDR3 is TGTGCCACCCACACCGCTTCCGGGACATCTTCTGGCTACACCTTC.

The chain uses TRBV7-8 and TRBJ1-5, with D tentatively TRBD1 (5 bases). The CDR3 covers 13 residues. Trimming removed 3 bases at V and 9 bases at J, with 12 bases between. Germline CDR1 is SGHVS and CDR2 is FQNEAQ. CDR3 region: CASSFGGQGPQHF. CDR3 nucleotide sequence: TGTGCCAGCAGCTTCGGGGGTCAGGGGCCCCAGCATTTT.

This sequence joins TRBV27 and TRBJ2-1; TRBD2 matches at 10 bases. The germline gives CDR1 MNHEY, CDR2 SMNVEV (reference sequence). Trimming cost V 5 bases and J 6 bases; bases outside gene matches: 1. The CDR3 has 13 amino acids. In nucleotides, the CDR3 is TGTGCCAGCAGTAGCGGGAGGGCCAATGAGCAGTTCTTC. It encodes CASSSGRANEQFF.

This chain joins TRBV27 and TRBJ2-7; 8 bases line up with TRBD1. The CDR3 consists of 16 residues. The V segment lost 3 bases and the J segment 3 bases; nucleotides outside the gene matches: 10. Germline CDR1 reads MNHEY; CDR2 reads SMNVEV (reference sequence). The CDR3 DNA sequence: TGTGCCAGCAGTTTCTCACAGGGGGAGTCCTACTACGAGCAGTACTTC. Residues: CASSFSQGESYYEQYF.

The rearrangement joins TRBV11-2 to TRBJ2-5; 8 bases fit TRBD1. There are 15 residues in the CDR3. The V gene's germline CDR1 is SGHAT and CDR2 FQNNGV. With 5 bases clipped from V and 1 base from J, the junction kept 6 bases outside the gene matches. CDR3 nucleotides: TGTGCCAGCAGCGTCGGACAGGGACTCCAAGAGACCCAGTACTTC. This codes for CASSVGQGLQETQYF.

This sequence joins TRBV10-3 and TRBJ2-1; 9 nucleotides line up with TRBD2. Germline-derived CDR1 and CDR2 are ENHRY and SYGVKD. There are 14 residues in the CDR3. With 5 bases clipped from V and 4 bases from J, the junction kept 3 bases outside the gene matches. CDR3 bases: TGTGCCATCAGTCGGACTAGCGAGTACAATGAGCAGTTCTTC. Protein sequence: CAISRTSEYNEQFF.

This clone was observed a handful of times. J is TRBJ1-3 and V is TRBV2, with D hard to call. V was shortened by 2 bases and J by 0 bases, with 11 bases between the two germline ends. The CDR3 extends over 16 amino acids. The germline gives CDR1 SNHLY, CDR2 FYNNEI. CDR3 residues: CASSEIEISSGNTIYF. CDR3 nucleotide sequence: TGTGCCAGCAGTGAAATAGAGATAAGCTCTGGAAACACCATATATTTT.

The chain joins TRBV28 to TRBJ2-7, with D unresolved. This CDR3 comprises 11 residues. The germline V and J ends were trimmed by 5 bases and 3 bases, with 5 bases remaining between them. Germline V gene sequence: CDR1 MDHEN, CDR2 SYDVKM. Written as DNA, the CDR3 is TGTGCCAGCAGTCCTTACTACGAGCAGTACTTC. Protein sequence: CASSPYYEQYF.

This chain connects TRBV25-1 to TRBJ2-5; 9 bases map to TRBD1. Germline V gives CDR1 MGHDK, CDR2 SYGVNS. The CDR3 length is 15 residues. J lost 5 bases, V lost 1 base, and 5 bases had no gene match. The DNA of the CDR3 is TGTGCCAGCAGTGAATCCCCAGGACAGGGGGAGACCCAGTACTTC. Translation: CASSESPGQGETQYF.

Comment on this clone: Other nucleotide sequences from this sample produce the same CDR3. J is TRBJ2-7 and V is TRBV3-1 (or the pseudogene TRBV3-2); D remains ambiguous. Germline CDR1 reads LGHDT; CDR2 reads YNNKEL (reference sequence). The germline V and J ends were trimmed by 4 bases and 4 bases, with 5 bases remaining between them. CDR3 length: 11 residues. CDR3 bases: TGTGCCAGCAGCCTCGGTTACGAGCAGTACTTC. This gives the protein CASSLGYEQYF.

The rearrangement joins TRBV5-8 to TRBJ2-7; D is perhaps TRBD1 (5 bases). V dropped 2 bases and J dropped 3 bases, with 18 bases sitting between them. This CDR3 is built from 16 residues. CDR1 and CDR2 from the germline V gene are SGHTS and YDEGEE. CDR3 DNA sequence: TGTGCCAGCAGCTTCTCCGGTAGACAGAAGATCTACGAGCAGTACTTC. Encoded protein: CASSFSGRQKIYEQYF.

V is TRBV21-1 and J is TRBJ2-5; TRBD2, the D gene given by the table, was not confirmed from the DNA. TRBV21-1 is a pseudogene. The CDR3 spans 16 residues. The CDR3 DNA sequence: TGTGCCAGCAGCAAAGAGGTCGGGGGGTGGCAAGAGACCCAGTACTTC. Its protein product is CASSKEVGGWQETQYF.

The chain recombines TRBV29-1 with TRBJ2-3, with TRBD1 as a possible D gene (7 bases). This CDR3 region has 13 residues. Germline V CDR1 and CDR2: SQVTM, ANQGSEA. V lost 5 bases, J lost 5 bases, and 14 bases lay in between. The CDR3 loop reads CSVRQGGKDTQYF. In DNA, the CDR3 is TGCAGCGTTAGACAGGGAGGTAAAGATACGCAGTATTTT.

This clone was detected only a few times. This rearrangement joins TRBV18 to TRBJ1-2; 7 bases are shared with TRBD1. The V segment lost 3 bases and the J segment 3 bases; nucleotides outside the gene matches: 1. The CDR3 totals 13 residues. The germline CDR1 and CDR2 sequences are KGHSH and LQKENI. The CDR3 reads CASSPQGDYGYTF. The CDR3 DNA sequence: TGTGCCAGCTCACCCCAGGGGGACTATGGCTACACCTTC.

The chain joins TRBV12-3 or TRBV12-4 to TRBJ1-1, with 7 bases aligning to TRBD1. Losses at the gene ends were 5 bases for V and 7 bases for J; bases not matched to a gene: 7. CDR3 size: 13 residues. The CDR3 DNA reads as TGTGCCAGCAGTCCACGGGACAGTTATGAAGCTTTCTTT. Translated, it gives CASSPRDSYEAFF.

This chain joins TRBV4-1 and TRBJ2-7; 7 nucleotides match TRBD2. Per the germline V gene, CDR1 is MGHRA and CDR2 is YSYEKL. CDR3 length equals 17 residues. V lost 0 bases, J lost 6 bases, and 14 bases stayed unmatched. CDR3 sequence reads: CASSQDVSGAGPSEQYF. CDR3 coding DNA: TGCGCCAGCAGCCAAGATGTAAGCGGGGCGGGCCCAAGCGAGCAGTACTTC.

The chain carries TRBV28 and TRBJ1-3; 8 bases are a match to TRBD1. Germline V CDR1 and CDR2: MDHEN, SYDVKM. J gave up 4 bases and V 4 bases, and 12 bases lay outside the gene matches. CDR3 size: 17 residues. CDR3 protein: CASSYDPQGARGNTIYF. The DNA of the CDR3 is TGTGCCAGCAGTTATGACCCCCAGGGGGCGCGGGGAAACACCATATATTTT.

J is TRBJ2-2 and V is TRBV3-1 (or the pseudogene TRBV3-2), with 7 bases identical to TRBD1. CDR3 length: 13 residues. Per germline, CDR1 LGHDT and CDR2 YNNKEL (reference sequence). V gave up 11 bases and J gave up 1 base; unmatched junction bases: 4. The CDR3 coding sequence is TGTGCCGCACGGACAGGGAACACCGGGGAGCTGTTTTTT. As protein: CAARTGNTGELFF.

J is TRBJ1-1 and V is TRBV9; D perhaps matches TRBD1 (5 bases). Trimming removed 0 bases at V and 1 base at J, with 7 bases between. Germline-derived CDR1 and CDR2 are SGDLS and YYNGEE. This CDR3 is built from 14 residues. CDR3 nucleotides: TGTGCCAGCAGCGTAGGCGGGACGAACACTGAAGCTTTCTTT. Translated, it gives CASSVGGTNTEAFF.

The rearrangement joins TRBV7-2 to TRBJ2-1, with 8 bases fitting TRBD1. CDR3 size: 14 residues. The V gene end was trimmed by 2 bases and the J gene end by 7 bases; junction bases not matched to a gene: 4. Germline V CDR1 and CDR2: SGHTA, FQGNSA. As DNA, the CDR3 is TGTGCCAGCAGCTTACAGGGGGCGAAAAATGAGCAGTTCTTC. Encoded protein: CASSLQGAKNEQFF.

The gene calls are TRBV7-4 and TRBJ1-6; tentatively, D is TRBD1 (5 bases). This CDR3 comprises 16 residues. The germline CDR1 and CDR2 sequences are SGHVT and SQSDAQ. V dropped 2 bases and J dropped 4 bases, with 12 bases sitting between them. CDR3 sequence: CASSLQTTEYNSPLHF. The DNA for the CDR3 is TGTGCCAGCAGCTTACAGACGACAGAATATAATTCACCCCTCCACTTT.